These 30 T cell receptor beta chains were all obtained from the same sample, sequenced in a study of cytomegalovirus exposure and HLA in healthy donors. The assay was immunoSEQ multiplex PCR, and TCRdb's table has in-frame clones only and misses some. The profile shows 120,000 to 150,000 clones, 70% to 90% of them singletons. The sequenced sample was PBMCs. These receptors were collected from a woman in her twenties or thirties in good health and CMV-seronegative.

A note on this clone: Compared with germline, one end of the junction differs, possibly owing to a read error. The V gene is TRBV4-1, the J gene TRBJ2-5; D gene ambiguous. The CDR3 sequence is 14 residues long. Germline V gene lookup returns CDR1 MGHRA and CDR2 YSYEKL. The CDR3 protein is CASSHRQDQESQYF. CDR3 DNA sequence: TGCGCCAGCAGCCATCGACAAGACCAAGAGTCCCAGTACTTC.

The chain links TRBV5-1 to TRBJ2-7; TRBD1 aligns across 7 bases. Germline CDR1 and CDR2: SGHRS and YFSETQ. The trim removed 1 base at V and 5 bases at J, leaving 9 bases unmatched. This CDR3 has 15 amino acids. Here the CDR3 reads CASSLLTGSRDEQYF. CDR3 nucleotides: TGCGCCAGCAGCTTGTTGACAGGGTCAAGGGACGAGCAGTACTTC.

The V call is TRBV6-5, the J call TRBJ2-5; a possible D gene is TRBD1 (6 bases). The CDR3 spans 12 residues. V gave up 7 bases and J gave up 4 bases, with 10 bases separating them. Germline V CDR1 and CDR2: MNHEY, SVGAGI. The CDR3 sequence: CASTGDLETQYF. The CDR3 bases are TGTGCCAGCACAGGGGACCTAGAGACCCAGTACTTC.

This clone came up a few times. The rearrangement links TRBV6-5 to TRBJ2-2; 7 nucleotides agree with TRBD1. V lost 4 bases, J lost 5 bases, and 10 bases stayed unmatched. Germline values: CDR1 MNHEY, CDR2 SVGAGI. This CDR3 region has 16 residues. The CDR3 DNA is TGTGCCAGCAGTTTCCGGGACAGTGGCAGAACCGGGGAGCTGTTTTTT. It is translated as CASSFRDSGRTGELFF.

J is TRBJ2-1 and V is TRBV30, with 7 bases identical to TRBD1. CDR3 length: 14 residues. CDR1 GTSNPN and CDR2 SVGIG come from the germline V gene (reference sequence). J gave up 2 bases and V 3 bases, and 4 bases lay outside the gene matches. The CDR3 DNA reads TGTGCCTGGAGGACAGGGTCTACCTACAATGAGCAGTTCTTC. Its protein is CAWRTGSTYNEQFF.

The V gene is TRBV9, the J gene TRBJ2-1; 13 nucleotides agree with TRBD2. Per germline, CDR1 SGDLS and CDR2 YYNGEE. J lost 7 bases, V lost 6 bases, and 7 bases had no gene match. There are 15 residues in the CDR3. CDR3 loop: CASTPGLAGANEQFF. The DNA of the CDR3 is TGTGCCAGCACACCCGGACTAGCGGGGGCAAATGAGCAGTTCTTC. The full variable domain, completed using reference TRBV9 and TRBJ2-1, is DSGVTQTPKHLITATGQRVTLRCSPRSGDLSVYWYQQSLDQGLQFLIQYYNGEERAKGNILERFSAQQFPDLHSELNLSSLELGDSALYFCASTPGLAGANEQFFGPGTRLTVL.

The table lists this clone with a few counts. Distinct nucleotide sequences in the sample also encode this CDR3. The gene calls are TRBV5-1 and TRBJ1-1; the D gene is possibly TRBD1 (6 bases). Germline V gene sequence: CDR1 SGHRS, CDR2 YFSETQ. V was cut by 0 bases and J by 5 bases, with 11 bases left in between. The CDR3 extends over 14 amino acids. The CDR3 spells CASSLEQGRTEAFF. In DNA, the CDR3 is TGCGCCAGCAGCTTGGAGCAGGGGCGGACTGAAGCTTTCTTT.

The V call is TRBV9, the J call TRBJ1-5; possibly TRBD1 for D (6 bases). Germline V CDR1 and CDR2: SGDLS, YYNGEE. The length of the CDR3 is 15 residues. The ends were cut back, 8 bases at V and 2 bases at J, with 17 bases in the middle. DNA of the CDR3: TGTGCCAGGGATGGGGGCCATGGGGGCAATCAGCCCCAGCATTTT. This translates into CARDGGHGGNQPQHF.

This chain connects TRBV7-3 to TRBJ2-1; D may be TRBD2 (5 bases). The germline V gene encodes CDR1 SGHTA and CDR2 FQGTGA. There are 16 residues in the CDR3. Trimming removed 5 bases from V and 7 bases from J, with 21 bases in between. This chain's CDR3 is CASSHLPGLGRNEQFF. CDR3 nucleotides: TGTGCCAGCAGCCACCTCCCGGGATTGGGTCGGAATGAGCAGTTCTTC.

In its sample, this clone was seen a few times. The chain has TRBV18 and TRBJ1-6; 11 bases agree with TRBD1. Germline CDR1 and CDR2: KGHSH and LQKENI. V shed 3 bases, J shed 6 bases, and the junction held 7 bases outside the gene matches. CDR3 size: 17 residues. CDR3 protein: CASSPTLDRGRNSPLHF. The CDR3 coding sequence is TGTGCCAGCTCACCGACCTTGGACAGGGGGCGTAATTCACCCCTCCACTTT.

The sample holds a few counts of this clone. This sequence joins TRBV11-2 and TRBJ2-7; 15 bases align to TRBD2. Germline V gene lookup returns CDR1 SGHAT and CDR2 FQNNGV. This CDR3 is 17 amino acids long. V lost 3 bases and J lost 0; bases outside the gene matches: 3. The CDR3: CASSFGTSGGSSYEQYF. CDR3 DNA sequence: TGTGCCAGCAGCTTCGGGACTAGCGGGGGGAGCTCCTACGAGCAGTACTTC.

The chain joins TRBV5-6 to TRBJ1-2; perhaps TRBD1 as D (5 bases). V was shortened by 2 bases and J by 6 bases, with 14 bases between the two germline ends. CDR1 is SGHDT and CDR2 is YYEEEE in the germline V gene. The CDR3 contains 14 residues. The CDR3 DNA sequence: TGTGCCAGCAGCTTCCTGGACAACCCGAATGGCTACACCTTC. Translation: CASSFLDNPNGYTF.

V is TRBV29-1 and J is TRBJ2-7, with 8 bases that match TRBD2. This CDR3 region has 14 residues. CDR1 is SQVTM, CDR2 ANQGSEA, per germline. The V and J ends lost 4 bases and 5 bases, in that order; junction bases with no gene match: 10. The DNA for the CDR3 is TGCAGCGTTGGAGAGTCCGGGAGGGTTGACGAGCAGTACTTC. It is translated as CSVGESGRVDEQYF.

The chain joins TRBV28 to TRBJ2-7; D may be TRBD2 (6 bases). The CDR3 consists of 12 residues. Germline V gives CDR1 MDHEN, CDR2 SYDVKM. The ends were cut back, 6 bases at V and 5 bases at J, with 11 bases in the middle. The CDR3 region is CASSLDYHEQYF. CDR3 coding DNA: TGTGCCAGCAGCTTGGACTACCACGAGCAGTACTTC.

CDR3 loop: CASSSGIYNEKLFF. CDR3 coding DNA: TGTGCCAGCAGTTCCGGGATTTATAATGAAAAACTGTTTTTT. The chain links TRBV27 to TRBJ1-4; D is unresolved. This CDR3 is built from 14 residues. V shed 4 bases and J shed 4 bases, with 10 bases lying between them. Per germline, CDR1 MNHEY and CDR2 SMNVEV (reference sequence).

The chain recombines TRBV9 with TRBJ2-7; TRBD1 matches at 7 bases. The CDR3 contains 14 residues. Germline V gene data show CDR1 as SGDLS and CDR2 as YYNGEE. Trimming at V came to 0 bases and at J to 2 bases, leaving 2 bases not matched to a gene. The CDR3 spells CASSVGQGPYEQYF. As DNA, the CDR3 is TGTGCCAGCAGCGTAGGACAGGGACCCTACGAGCAGTACTTC.

The J gene is TRBJ1-1, the V gene TRBV5-1, with a tentative D call TRBD1 (5 bases). The germline V gene has CDR1 SGHRS and CDR2 YFSETQ. Trimming left V 0 bases short and J 7 bases short, with 13 bases between. The CDR3 loop spans 14 amino acids. For the CDR3, the DNA is TGCGCCAGCAGCTTGGGAGGGGAGGAACTTGAAGCTTTCTTT. This gives the protein CASSLGGEELEAFF.

V is TRBV4-2 and J is TRBJ2-1; tentatively, D is TRBD2 (6 bases). Germline assignment: CDR1 LGHNA and CDR2 YNFKEQ. Trimming removed 2 bases at V and 3 bases at J, with 14 bases between. The CDR3 is made up of 16 amino acids. CDR3 nucleotide sequence: TGTGCCAGCAGCCAAAATAGCGGTTTTTACTACAATGAGCAGTTCTTC. Protein: CASSQNSGFYYNEQFF.

The rearrangement joins TRBV9 to TRBJ2-7, with 8 bases aligning to TRBD1. The CDR3 spans 13 residues. After removal of 3 bases from V and 6 bases from J, the junction contained 5 bases not matched to a gene. Germline CDR1 SGDLS, CDR2 YYNGEE. CDR3 DNA: TGTGCCAGCAGCGCCGGACAGGGTAGCGAGCAGTACTTC. Protein sequence: CASSAGQGSEQYF.

This chain joins TRBV27 and TRBJ2-1; possibly TRBD2 for D (6 bases). The germline gives CDR1 MNHEY, CDR2 SMNVEV (reference sequence). The V gene lost 5 bases and the J gene lost 2 bases, with 10 bases spanning the gap. The CDR3 length is 14 residues. The CDR3 is CASSGTLTYNEQFF. As DNA, the CDR3 is TGTGCCAGCAGTGGGACTCTGACCTACAATGAGCAGTTCTTC.

The gene calls are TRBV6-6 and TRBJ1-4; D unresolved. Germline V gene data show CDR1 as MNHNY and CDR2 as SVGAGI (reference sequence). There are 13 residues in the CDR3. V lost 6 bases, J lost 8 bases, and 13 bases lay in between. The CDR3 DNA is TGTGCCAGCAGCATCCCCGGTGTGGAAAAACTGTTTTTT. Its translation: CASSIPGVEKLFF.

The rearrangement joins TRBV4-1 to TRBJ1-5, with 7 bases fitting TRBD1. The ends lost 4 bases at V and 1 base at J; junction bases unmatched: 7. The CDR3 runs to 16 residues. The germline CDR1 and CDR2 sequences are MGHRA and YSYEKL. The CDR3 DNA is TGCGCCAGCAGCCTGAGACCGGGACAGAGCAATCAGCCCCAGCATTTT. Amino acid sequence: CASSLRPGQSNQPQHF.

This rearrangement joins TRBV7-8 to TRBJ1-4; D unclear. CDR1 is SGHVS, CDR2 FQNEAQ, per germline. The CDR3 has 15 residues. Trimming removed 5 bases from V and 8 bases from J, with 18 bases in between. The CDR3 loop is CASSPSFSLLEKLFF. The DNA of the CDR3 is TGTGCCAGCAGCCCGAGTTTCTCTCTTTTGGAAAAACTGTTTTTT.

The V gene is TRBV6-5, the J gene TRBJ1-1; D unclear. From germline, CDR1 is MNHEY and CDR2 SVGAGI. The CDR3 has 14 residues. Trimming shortened V by 6 bases and J by 6 bases, and 17 bases separated the two germline ends. The CDR3 region has the DNA TGTGCCAGCAGAGTACGGCTTGAGAGGGCTGAAGCTTTCTTT. Amino acid sequence: CASRVRLERAEAFF.

The chain couples TRBV7-9 to TRBJ1-2; weak D call: TRBD1 (6 bases). V was shortened by 3 bases and J by 4 bases, with 9 bases between the two germline ends. The germline V gene has CDR1 SEHNR and CDR2 FQNEAQ (reference sequence). The CDR3 totals 13 residues. CDR3 in amino acids: CASSFEQGYGYTF. DNA of the CDR3: TGTGCCAGCAGCTTCGAACAGGGCTATGGCTACACCTTC. Supplemented by reference TRBV7-9 and TRBJ1-2, the full variable domain reads DTGVSQNPRHKITKRGQNVTFRCDPISEHNRLYWYRQTLGQGPEFLTYFQNEAQLEKSRLLSDRFSAERPKGSFSTLEIQRTEQGDSAMYLCASSFEQGYGYTFGSGTRLTVV.

This clone was detected only once. This chain connects TRBV19 to TRBJ1-1; 7 nucleotides agree with TRBD1. V lost 7 bases, J lost 0 bases, and 2 bases stayed unmatched. Germline V CDR1 and CDR2: LNHDA, SQIVND (reference sequence). This CDR3 is built from 13 residues. In DNA form, the CDR3 reads TGTGCCAGTATGGGACAGCTGAACACTGAAGCTTTCTTT. This sequence encodes CASMGQLNTEAFF.

The gene calls are TRBV19 and TRBJ1-2; D is perhaps TRBD1 (5 bases). Germline V gene sequence: CDR1 LNHDA, CDR2 SQIVND (reference sequence). V lost 6 bases to trimming and J lost 7 bases, with 9 bases between them. The CDR3 has 11 residues. CDR3 DNA: TGTGCCAGTAGACAGGCTGGTGGCTACACCTTC. Translated: CASRQAGGYTF.

The chain is built from TRBV5-4 and TRBJ2-5; no clear D. Germline V gene sequence: CDR1 SGHNT, CDR2 YYREEE (reference sequence). The V end was cut by 1 base, the J end by 3 bases, with 4 bases between. The CDR3 is made up of 12 amino acids. CDR3 coding DNA: TGTGCCAGCAGCTTGCGGGAAGAGACCCAGTACTTC. This gives the protein CASSLREETQYF.

The CDR3 protein is CASSVGLAAETQYF. Written as DNA, the CDR3 is TGTGCCAGCAGTGTGGGACTAGCGGCAGAGACCCAGTACTTC. This chain joins TRBV2 and TRBJ2-5; TRBD2 aligns across 11 bases. Germline CDR1 and CDR2: SNHLY and FYNNEI. CDR3 length: 14 amino acids. Germline trimming cut 4 bases from V and 4 bases from J; bases unmatched to any gene: 2.

This chain connects TRBV6-1 to TRBJ1-4; 9 nucleotides match TRBD1. Germline assignment: CDR1 MNHNS and CDR2 SASEGT. The CDR3 extends over 14 amino acids. The V segment lost 8 bases and the J segment 6 bases; nucleotides outside the gene matches: 7. For the CDR3, the DNA is TGTGCCAGCGGCCTCGACAGGGGGTATGAAAAACTGTTTTTT. This gives the protein CASGLDRGYEKLFF.